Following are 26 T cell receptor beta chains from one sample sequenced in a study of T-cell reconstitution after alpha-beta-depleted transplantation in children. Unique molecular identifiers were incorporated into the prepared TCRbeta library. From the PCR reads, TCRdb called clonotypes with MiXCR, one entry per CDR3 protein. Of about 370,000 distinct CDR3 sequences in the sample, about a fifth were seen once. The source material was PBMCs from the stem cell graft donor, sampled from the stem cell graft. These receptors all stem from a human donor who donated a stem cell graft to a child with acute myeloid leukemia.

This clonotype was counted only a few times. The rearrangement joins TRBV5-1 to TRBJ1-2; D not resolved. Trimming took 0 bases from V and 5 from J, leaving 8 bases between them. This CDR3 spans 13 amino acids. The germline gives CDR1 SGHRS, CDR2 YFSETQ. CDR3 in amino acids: CASSLESGYGYTF. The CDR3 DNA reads TGCGCCAGCAGCTTGGAATCGGGGTATGGCTACACCTTC.

In DNA form, the CDR3 reads TGCAGTGCTAGAGAGCCTACCAGGCTATACGAGCAGTACTTC. Translation: CSAREPTRLYEQYF. V gene TRBV20-1 combines with J gene TRBJ2-7; D gene uncertain. V gave up 0 bases and J gave up 4 bases, with 13 bases separating them. Germline CDR1 and CDR2: DFQATT and SNEGSKA (reference sequence). The CDR3 runs to 14 residues.

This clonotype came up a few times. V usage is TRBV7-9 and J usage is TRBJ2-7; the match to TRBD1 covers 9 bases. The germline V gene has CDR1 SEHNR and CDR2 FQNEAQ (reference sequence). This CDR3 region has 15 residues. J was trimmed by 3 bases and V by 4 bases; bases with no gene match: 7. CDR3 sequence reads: CASSYGDRAIYEQYF. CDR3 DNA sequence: TGTGCCAGCAGCTATGGGGACAGGGCGATCTACGAGCAGTACTTC.

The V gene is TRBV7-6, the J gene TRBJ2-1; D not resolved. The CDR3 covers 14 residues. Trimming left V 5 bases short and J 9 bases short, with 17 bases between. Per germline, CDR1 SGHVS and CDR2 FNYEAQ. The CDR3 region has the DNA TGTGCCAGCAGCCCCAGAGAAGGTTTCGGTGAGCAGTTCTTC. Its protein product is CASSPREGFGEQFF.

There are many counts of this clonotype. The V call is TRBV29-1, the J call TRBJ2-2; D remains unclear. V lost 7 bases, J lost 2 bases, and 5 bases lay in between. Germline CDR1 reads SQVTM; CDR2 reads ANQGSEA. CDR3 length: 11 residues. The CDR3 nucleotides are TGCAGCGCCTTCAACACCGGGGAGCTGTTTTTT. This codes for CSAFNTGELFF.

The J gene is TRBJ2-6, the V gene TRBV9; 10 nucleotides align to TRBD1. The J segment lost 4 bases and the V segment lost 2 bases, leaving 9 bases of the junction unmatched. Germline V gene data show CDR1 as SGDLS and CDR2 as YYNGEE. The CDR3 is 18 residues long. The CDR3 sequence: CASSVHRDRGTGANVLTF. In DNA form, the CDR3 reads TGTGCCAGCAGCGTGCACCGGGACAGGGGCACGGGGGCCAACGTCCTGACTTTC.

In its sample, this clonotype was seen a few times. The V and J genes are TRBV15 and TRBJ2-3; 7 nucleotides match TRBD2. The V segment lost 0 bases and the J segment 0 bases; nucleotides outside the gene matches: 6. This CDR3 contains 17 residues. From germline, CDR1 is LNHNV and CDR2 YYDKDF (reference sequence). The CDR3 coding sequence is TGTGCCACCAGCAGAGATACCGGGGGGATTAGCACAGATACGCAGTATTTT. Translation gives CATSRDTGGISTDTQYF.

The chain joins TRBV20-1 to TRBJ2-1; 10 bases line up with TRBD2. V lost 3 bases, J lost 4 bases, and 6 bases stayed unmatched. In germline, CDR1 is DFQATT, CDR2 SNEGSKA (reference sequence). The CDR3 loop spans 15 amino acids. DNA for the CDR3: TGCAGTGCTAGTAGGAGGACTAGCGGTTACAATGAGCAGTTCTTC. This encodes CSASRRTSGYNEQFF.

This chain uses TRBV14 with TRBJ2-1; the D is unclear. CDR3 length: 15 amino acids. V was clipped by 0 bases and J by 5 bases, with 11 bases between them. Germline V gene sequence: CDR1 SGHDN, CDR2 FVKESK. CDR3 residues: CASSQDLTRHNEQFF. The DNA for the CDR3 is TGTGCCAGCAGCCAAGATCTAACTCGGCACAATGAGCAGTTCTTC.

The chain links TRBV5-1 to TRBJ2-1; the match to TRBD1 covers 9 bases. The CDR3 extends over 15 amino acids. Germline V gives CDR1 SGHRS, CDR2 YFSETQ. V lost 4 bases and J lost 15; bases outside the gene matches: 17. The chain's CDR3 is CASSMGQGESQMRFF. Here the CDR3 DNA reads TGCGCCAGCAGCATGGGACAGGGTGAGAGTCAGATGCGGTTCTTC.

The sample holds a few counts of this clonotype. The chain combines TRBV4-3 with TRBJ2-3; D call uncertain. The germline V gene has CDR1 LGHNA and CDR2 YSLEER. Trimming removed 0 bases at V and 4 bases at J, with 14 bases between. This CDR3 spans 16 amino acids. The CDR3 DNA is TGCGCCAGCAGCCAAGATGAGGCCCGAACCGCAGATACGCAGTATTTT. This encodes CASSQDEARTADTQYF.

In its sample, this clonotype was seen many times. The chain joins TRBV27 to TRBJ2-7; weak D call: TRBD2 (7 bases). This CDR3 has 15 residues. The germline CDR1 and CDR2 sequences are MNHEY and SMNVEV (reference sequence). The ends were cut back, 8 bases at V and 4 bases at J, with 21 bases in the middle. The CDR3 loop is CASGRGNRERYEQYF. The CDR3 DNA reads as TGTGCCAGCGGGAGGGGGAACAGGGAGAGATACGAGCAGTACTTC.

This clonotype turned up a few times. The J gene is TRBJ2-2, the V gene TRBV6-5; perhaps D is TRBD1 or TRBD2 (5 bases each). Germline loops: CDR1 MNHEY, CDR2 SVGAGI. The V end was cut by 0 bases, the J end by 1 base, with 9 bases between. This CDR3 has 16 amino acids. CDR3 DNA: TGTGCCAGCAGTTACTCGGGGGACCTGAACACCGGGGAGCTGTTTTTT. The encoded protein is CASSYSGDLNTGELFF.

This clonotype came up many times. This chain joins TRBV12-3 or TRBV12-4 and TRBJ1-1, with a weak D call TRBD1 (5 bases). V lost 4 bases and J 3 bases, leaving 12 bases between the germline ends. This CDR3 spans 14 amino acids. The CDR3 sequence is CASSWDWSDTEAFF. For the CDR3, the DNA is TGTGCCAGCAGTTGGGACTGGTCGGACACTGAAGCTTTCTTT.

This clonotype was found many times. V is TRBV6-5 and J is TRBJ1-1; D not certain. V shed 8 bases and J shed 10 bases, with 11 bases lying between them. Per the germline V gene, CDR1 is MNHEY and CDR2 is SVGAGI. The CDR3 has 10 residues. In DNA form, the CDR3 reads TGTGCCAGCGGGAACAGTCCAGCTTTCTTT. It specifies CASGNSPAFF.

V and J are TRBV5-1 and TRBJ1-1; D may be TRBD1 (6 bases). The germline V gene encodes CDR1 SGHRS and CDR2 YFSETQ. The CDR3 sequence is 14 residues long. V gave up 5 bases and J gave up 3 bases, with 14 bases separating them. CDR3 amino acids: CASSSLGGDTEAFF. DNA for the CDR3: TGCGCCAGCAGTTCCTTAGGGGGTGACACTGAAGCTTTCTTT.

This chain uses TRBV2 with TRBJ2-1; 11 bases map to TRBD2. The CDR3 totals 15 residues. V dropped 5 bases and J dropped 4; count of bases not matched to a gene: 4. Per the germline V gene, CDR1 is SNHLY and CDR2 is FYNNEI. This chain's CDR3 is CASSSPSGRYNEQFF. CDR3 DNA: TGTGCCAGCAGTAGCCCTAGCGGGAGGTACAATGAGCAGTTCTTC.

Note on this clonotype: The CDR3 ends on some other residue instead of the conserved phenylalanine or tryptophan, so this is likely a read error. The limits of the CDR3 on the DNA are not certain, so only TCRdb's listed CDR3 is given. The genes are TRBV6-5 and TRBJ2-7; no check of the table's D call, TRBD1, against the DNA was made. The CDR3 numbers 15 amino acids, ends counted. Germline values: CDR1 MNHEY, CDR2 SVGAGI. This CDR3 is CASSYRGTASYEHYY.

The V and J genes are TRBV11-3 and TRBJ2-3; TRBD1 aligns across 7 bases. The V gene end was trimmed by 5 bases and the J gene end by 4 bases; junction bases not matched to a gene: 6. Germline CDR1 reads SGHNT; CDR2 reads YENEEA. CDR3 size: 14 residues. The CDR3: CASSRGQGADTQYF. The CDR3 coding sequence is TGTGCCAGCAGCAGGGGGCAGGGGGCAGATACGCAGTATTTT.

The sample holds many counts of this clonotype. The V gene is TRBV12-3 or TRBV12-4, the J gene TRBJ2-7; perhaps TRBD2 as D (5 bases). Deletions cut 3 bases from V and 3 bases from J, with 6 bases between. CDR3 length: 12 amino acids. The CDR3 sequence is CASSFGDYEQYF. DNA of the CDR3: TGTGCCAGCAGTTTCGGGGACTACGAGCAGTACTTC.

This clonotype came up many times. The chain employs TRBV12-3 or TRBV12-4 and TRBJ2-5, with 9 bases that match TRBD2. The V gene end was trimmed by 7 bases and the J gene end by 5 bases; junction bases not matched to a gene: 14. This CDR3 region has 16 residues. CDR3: CASTMTSGSRVETQYF. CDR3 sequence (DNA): TGTGCCAGCACCATGACTAGCGGTAGCCGGGTGGAGACCCAGTACTTC.

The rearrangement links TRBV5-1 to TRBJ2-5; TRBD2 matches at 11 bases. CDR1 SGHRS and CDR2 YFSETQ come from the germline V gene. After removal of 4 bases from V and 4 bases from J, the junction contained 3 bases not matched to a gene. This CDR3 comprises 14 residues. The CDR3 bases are TGCGCCAGCAGCACTAGCGGGAGCGGAGAGACCCAGTACTTC. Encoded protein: CASSTSGSGETQYF.

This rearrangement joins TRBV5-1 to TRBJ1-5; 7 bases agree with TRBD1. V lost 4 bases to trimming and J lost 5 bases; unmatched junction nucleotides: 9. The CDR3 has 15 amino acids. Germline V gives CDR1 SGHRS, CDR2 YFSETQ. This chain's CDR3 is CASSPTGLNDQPQHF. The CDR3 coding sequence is TGCGCCAGCAGCCCGACAGGGCTTAACGATCAGCCCCAGCATTTT.

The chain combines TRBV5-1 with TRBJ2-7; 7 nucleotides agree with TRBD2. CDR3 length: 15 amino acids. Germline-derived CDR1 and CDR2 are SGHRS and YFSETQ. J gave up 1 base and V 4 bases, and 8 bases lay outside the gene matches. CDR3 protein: CASSPGGSKSYEQYF. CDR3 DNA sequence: TGCGCCAGCAGCCCGGGAGGCTCGAAGTCCTACGAGCAGTACTTC.

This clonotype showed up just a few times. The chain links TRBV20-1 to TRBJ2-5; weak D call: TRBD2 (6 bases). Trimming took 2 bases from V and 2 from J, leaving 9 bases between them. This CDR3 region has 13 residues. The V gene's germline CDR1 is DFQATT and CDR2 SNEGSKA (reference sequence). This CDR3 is CSARLAGQETQYF. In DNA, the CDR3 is TGCAGTGCTAGATTGGCGGGACAAGAGACCCAGTACTTC.

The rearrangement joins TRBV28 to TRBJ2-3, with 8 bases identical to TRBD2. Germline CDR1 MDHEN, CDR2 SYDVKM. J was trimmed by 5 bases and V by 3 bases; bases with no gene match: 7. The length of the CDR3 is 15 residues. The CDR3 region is CASSFSGVSGDTQYF. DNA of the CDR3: TGTGCCAGCAGTTTTAGCGGGGTCAGCGGAGATACGCAGTATTTT.